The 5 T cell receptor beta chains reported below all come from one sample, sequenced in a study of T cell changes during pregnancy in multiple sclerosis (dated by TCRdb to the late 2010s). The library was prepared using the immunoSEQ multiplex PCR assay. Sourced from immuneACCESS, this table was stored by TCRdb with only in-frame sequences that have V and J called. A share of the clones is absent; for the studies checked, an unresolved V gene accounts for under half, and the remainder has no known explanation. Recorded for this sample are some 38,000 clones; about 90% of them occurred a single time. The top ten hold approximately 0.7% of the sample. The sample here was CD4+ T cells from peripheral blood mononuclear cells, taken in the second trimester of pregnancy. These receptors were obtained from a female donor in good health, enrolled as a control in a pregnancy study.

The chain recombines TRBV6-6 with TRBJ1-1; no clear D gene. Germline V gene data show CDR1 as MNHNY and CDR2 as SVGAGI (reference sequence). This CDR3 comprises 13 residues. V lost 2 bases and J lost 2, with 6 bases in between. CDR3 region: CASSYPGNTEAFF. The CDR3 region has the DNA TGTGCCAGCAGTTACCCGGGAAACACTGAAGCTTTCTTT.

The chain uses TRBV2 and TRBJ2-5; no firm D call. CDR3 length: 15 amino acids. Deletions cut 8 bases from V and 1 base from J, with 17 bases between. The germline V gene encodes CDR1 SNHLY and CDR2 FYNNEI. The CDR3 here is CASRSFRGGQETQYF. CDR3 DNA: TGTGCCAGCCGGTCTTTTCGTGGCGGCCAAGAGACCCAGTACTTC.

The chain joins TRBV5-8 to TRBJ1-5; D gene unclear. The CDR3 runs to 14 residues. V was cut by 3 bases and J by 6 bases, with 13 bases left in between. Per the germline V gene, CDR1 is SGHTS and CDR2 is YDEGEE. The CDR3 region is CASSSGRFVQPQHF. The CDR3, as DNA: TGTGCCAGCAGCTCCGGGAGGTTTGTTCAGCCCCAGCATTTT.

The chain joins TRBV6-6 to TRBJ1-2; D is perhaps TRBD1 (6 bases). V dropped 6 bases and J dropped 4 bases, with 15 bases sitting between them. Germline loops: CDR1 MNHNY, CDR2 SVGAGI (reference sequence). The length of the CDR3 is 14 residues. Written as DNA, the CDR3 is TGTGCCAGCAGAAGCACAGGGAACCTCTATGGCTACACCTTC. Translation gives CASRSTGNLYGYTF.

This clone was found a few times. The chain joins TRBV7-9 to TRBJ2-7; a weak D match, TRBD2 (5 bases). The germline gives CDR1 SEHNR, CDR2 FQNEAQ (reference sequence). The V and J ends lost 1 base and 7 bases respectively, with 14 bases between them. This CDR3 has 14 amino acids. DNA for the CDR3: TGTGCCAGCAGCTTAGGATCTACTAGTGATGAGCAGTACTTC. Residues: CASSLGSTSDEQYF.